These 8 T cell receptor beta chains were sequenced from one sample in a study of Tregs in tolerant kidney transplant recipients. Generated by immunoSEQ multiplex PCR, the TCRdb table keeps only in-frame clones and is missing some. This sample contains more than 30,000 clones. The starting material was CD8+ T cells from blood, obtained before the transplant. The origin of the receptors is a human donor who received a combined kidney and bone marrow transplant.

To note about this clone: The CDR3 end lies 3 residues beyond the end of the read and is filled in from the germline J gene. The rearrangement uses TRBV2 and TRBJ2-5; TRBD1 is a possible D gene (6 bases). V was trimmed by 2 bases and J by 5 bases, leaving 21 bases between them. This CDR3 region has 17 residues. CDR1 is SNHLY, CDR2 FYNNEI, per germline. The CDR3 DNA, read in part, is TGTGCCAGCAGTGAAAGAGGGGGTAAGCTCCCCCGTGAGACC. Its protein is CASSERGGKLPRET. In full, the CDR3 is CASSERGGKLPRETQYF.

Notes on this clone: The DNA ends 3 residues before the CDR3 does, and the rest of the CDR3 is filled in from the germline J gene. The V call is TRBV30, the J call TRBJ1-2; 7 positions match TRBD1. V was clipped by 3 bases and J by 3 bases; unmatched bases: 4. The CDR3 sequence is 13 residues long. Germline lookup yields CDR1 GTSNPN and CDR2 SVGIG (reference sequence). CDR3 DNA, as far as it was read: TGTGCCTGGAGACAGGGGTCGGACTATGGC. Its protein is CAWRQGSDYG. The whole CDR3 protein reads CAWRQGSDYGYTF.

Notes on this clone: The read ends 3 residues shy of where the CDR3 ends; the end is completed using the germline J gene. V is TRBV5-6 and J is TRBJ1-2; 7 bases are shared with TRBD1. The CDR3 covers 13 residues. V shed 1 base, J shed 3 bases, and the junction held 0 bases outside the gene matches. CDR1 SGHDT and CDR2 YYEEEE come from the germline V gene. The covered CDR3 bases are TGTGCCAGCAGCTTGACAGGGGACTATGGC. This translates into CASSLTGDYG. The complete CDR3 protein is CASSLTGDYGYTF.

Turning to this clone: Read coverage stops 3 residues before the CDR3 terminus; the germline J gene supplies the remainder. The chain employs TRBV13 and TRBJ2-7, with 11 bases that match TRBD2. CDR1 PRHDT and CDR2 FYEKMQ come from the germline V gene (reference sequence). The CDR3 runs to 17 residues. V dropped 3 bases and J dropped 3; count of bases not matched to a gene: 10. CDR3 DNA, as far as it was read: TGTGCCAGCAGCTTTCGACTAGCGGGAAATATTGGCTACGAG. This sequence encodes CASSFRLAGNIGYE. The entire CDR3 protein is CASSFRLAGNIGYEQYF. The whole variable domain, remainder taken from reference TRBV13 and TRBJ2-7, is AAGVIQSPRHLIKEKRETATLKCYPIPRHDTVYWYQQGPGQDPQFLISFYEKMQSDKGSIPDRFSAQQFSDYHSELNMSSLELGDSALYFCASSFRLAGNIGYEQYFGPGTRLTVT.

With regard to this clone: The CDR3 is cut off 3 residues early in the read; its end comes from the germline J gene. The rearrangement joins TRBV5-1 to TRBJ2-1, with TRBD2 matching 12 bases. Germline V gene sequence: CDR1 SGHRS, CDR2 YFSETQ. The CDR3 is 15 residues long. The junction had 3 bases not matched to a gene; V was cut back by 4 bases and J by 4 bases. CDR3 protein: CASSPTSGSYNEQFF. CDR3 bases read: TGCGCCAGCAGCCCGACTAGCGGGAGTTACAATGAG.

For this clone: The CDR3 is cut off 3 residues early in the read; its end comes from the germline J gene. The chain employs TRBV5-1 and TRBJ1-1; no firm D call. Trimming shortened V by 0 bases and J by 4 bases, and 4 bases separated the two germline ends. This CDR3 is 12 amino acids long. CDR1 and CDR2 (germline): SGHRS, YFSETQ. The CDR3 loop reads CASSLEGTEAFF. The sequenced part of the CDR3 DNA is TGCGCCAGCAGCTTGGAGGGCACTGAA.

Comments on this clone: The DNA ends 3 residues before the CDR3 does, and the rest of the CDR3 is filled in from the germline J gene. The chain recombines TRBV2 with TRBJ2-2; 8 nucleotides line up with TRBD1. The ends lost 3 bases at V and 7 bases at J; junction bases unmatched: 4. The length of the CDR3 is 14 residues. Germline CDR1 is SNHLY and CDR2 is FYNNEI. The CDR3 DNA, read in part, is TGTGCCAGCAGTGACCCGACAGGGGTCGGGGAG. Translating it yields CASSDPTGVGE. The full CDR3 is CASSDPTGVGELFF.

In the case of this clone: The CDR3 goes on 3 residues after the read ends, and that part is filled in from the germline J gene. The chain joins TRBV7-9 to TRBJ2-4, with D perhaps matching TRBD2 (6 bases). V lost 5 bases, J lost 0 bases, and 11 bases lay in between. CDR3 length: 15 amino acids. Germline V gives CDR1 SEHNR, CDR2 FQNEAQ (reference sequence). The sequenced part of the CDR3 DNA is TGTGCCAGCAGCCTCCAGGAGGGAGCCAAAAACATT. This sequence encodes CASSLQEGAKNI. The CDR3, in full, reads CASSLQEGAKNIQYF.